Detailed here is one T cell receptor (beta chain). TCRdb's copy holds only in-frame clones and misses some; the assay was immunoSEQ multiplex PCR. There are 50,000 or so clones in the sample; about 90% occur only once, and under 8.5% lies in the top ten. These data originate in a study of blood T cell repertoires in COVID-19. The CDR3 is made up of 15 amino acids. Per germline, CDR1 SGDLS and CDR2 YYNGEE. V trimming: 5 bases; J trimming: 3 bases; junction bases outside the gene matches: 7. This chain joins TRBV9 and TRBJ2-2, with TRBD2 matching over 7 bases. Material: peripheral blood. The TCR originated in a man aged 70-80 years with active COVID-19. The CDR3 DNA follows: TGTGCCAGCAGAGCCGGGACTATCCACACCGGGGAGCTGTTTTTT. Translated, it gives CASRAGTIHTGELFF. The full variable domain, its missing parts supplied by reference TRBV9 and TRBJ2-2, is DSGVTQTPKHLITATGQRVTLRCSPRSGDLSVYWYQQSLDQGLQFLIQYYNGEERAKGNILERFSAQQFPDLHSELNLSSLELGDSALYFCASRAGTIHTGELFFGEGSRLTVL.